This T cell receptor (beta chain) was retrieved from a study of T cell clonality in common variable immunodeficiency. Study findings and constraints: CVID subjects showed higher TCRbeta clonality than healthy controls. Fewer deletions and N-nucleotide insertions were reportedly seen in common variable immunodeficiency TCR beta sequences.

Equal genomic DNA amounts from CVID and control samples were sequenced. TCRdb keeps only in-frame clones here, not all; method: immunoSEQ multiplex PCR. The sample presents about 26,000 clones, none singletons. Unmatched junction bases numbered 15, after V lost 7 bases and J lost 9 bases. This CDR3 comprises 16 residues. This clone is classed as medium-sized (0.01 to 0.1%). The antigen remains unidentified. The read terminates 3 residues before the CDR3 end, so the remaining end is supplied by the germline J gene. This chain uses TRBV12-3 or TRBV12-4 with TRBJ2-1; 10 nucleotides align to TRBD2. This clonotype was obtained from a human donor with common variable immunodeficiency. Material for sequencing was peripheral blood mononuclear cells. CDR3 region: CASTNGASGGFGEQFF. CDR3 bases read: TGTGCCAGCACCAACGGGGCTAGCGGGGGTTTCGGTGAG.